This TCR beta chain was captured in a study of cytomegalovirus exposure and HLA in healthy donors. This clone has more than one count but fewer than ten. Its specificity is unknown. PCR primers comprised 60 Vbeta and 13 Jbeta primers. The assay was immunoSEQ multiplex PCR, and TCRdb's table has in-frame clones only and misses some. The table shows around 150,000 clones, with approximately 80% occurring only once. Healthy bone marrow donors made up the donors. Findings and caveats of the study: Later analysis showed most CMV-associated TCR beta chains appearing HLA-restricted. In a later analysis, HLA-associated beta chains showed higher expansion and lower generation probabilities than comparable chains.

Germline V gene sequence: CDR1 SGHTA, CDR2 FQGNSA. V dropped 0 bases and J dropped 1 base, with 5 bases sitting between them. This CDR3 contains 14 residues. The V and J genes are TRBV7-2 and TRBJ2-3; D gene unclear. The sample taken for sequencing was PBMCs. This TCR derives from a man in his fifties or sixties in good health and CMV-seropositive. This CDR3 is CASSLAPGTDTQYF. CDR3 sequence (DNA): TGTGCCAGCAGCTTAGCGCCAGGCACAGATACGCAGTATTTT. The full variable domain, its missing parts supplied by reference TRBV7-2 and TRBJ2-3, is GAGVSQSPSNKVTEKGKDVELRCDPISGHTALYWYRQSLGQGLEFLIYFQGNSAPDKSGLPSDRFSAERTGGSVSTLTIQRTQQEDSAVYLCASSLAPGTDTQYFGPGTRLTVL.